One sample yielded the 5 T cell receptor beta chains listed below, sequenced in a study of T-cell reconstitution after alpha-beta-depleted transplantation in children. Unique molecular identifiers were used to barcode this TCRbeta library. TCRdb reanalysed the PCR reads using MiXCR and keeps one entry per CDR3 protein. Among around 200,000 distinct CDR3 sequences, about 6.4% were seen once, and the ten largest hold 3%. Sequences were derived from PBMCs from the stem cell graft donor, sampled from the stem cell graft. These receptors were obtained from a human donor who donated a stem cell graft to a child with Wiskott-Aldrich syndrome.

V is TRBV20-1 and J is TRBJ1-2; D remains unclear. Germline CDR1 reads DFQATT; CDR2 reads SNEGSKA (reference sequence). V was shortened by 0 bases and J by 3 bases, with 11 bases between the two germline ends. The CDR3 covers 14 residues. The CDR3 DNA sequence: TGCAGTGCTAGAGACTGGACGGAATACTATGGCTACACCTTC. Its translation: CSARDWTEYYGYTF.

This clonotype showed up many times. V gene TRBV12-3 or TRBV12-4 combines with J gene TRBJ1-2; 9 bases fit TRBD1. The CDR3 totals 14 residues. Germline trimming cut 6 bases from V and 6 bases from J; bases unmatched to any gene: 8. The CDR3 sequence: CASSLDRGKNGYTF. The CDR3, as DNA: TGTGCCAGCAGCCTGGACAGGGGTAAAAATGGCTACACCTTC.

This clonotype was found many times. The V and J genes are TRBV5-1 and TRBJ2-3, with D possibly called TRBD1 or TRBD2 (6 bases each). Trimming removed 4 bases from V and 1 base from J, with 13 bases in between. Germline V CDR1 and CDR2: SGHRS, YFSETQ. CDR3 length: 15 residues. CDR3 sequence: CASSTRGGGTDTQYF. For the CDR3, the DNA is TGCGCCAGCAGCACCAGGGGCGGGGGCACAGATACGCAGTATTTT.

Ten or more counts support this clonotype. The chain carries TRBV20-1 and TRBJ2-2; possible D gene TRBD2, 6 bases. Germline CDR1 is DFQATT and CDR2 is SNEGSKA (reference sequence). The CDR3 runs to 13 residues. V lost 3 bases and J 7 bases, leaving 12 bases between the germline ends. The DNA of the CDR3 is TGCAGTGCTAGGGACGGGACTCTCGGGGAGCTGTTTTTT. Residues: CSARDGTLGELFF.

This clonotype was observed many times. Germline and junction disagree at one end, which may indicate a read error. The chain employs TRBV20-1 and TRBJ2-5; the D gene is possibly TRBD2 (5 bases). From germline, CDR1 is DFQATT and CDR2 SNEGSKA (reference sequence). This CDR3 is built from 11 residues. CDR3 residues: CSAREGETQYF. CDR3 DNA sequence: TGCAGTGCTCGAGAGGGAGAGACCCAGTACTTC.